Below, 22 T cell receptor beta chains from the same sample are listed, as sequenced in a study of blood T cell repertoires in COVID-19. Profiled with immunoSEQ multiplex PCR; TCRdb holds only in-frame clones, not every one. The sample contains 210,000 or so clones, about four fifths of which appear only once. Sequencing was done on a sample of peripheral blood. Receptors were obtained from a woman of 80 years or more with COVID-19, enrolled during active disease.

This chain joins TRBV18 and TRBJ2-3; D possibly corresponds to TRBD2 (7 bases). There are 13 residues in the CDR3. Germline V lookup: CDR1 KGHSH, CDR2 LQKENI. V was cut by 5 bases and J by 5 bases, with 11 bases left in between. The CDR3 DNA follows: TGTGCCAGCTCAATGGGGGGGCAAGATACGCAGTATTTT. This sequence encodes CASSMGGQDTQYF.

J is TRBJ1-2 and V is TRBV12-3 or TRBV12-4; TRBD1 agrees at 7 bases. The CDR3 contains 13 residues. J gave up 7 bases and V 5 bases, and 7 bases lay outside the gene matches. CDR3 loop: CASSVGQSVGYTF. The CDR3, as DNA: TGTGCCAGCAGTGTGGGACAGTCGGTTGGCTACACCTTC.

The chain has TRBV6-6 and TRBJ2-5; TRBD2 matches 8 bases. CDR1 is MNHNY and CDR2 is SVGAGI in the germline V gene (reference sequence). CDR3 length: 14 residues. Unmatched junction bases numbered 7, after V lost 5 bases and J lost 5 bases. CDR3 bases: TGTGCCAGCAGTCACAGCGGGACTAGGGAGACCCAGTACTTC. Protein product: CASSHSGTRETQYF.

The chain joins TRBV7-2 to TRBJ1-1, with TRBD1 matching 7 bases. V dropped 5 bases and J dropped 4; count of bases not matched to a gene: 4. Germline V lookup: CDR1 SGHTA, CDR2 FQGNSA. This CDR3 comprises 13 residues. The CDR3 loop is CASSQGVGTEAFF. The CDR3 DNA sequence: TGTGCCAGCAGCCAGGGGGTGGGCACTGAAGCTTTCTTT.

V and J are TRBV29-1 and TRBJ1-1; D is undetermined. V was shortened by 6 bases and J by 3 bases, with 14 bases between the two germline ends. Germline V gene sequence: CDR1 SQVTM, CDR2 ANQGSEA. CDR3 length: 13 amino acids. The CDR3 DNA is TGCAGCGTCTCCTTAGGTCAGGACACTGAAGCTTTCTTT. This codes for CSVSLGQDTEAFF.

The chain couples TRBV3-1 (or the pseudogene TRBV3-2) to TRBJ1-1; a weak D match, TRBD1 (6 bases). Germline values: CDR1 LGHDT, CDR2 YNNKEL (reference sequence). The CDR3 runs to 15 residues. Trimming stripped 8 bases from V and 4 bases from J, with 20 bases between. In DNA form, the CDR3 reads TGTGCCAGCCGCCCTCGGGGGGCTCGTTTCACTGAAGCTTTCTTT. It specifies CASRPRGARFTEAFF.

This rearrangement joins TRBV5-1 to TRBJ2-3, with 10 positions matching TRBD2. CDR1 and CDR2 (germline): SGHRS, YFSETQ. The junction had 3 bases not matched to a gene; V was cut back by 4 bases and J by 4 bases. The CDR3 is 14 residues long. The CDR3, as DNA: TGCGCCAGCAGCCCCGGGACTAGCGCAGATACGCAGTATTTT. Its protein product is CASSPGTSADTQYF.

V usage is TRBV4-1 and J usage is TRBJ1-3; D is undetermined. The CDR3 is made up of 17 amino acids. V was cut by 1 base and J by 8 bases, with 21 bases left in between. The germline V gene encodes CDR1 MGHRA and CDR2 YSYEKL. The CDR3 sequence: CASSQASALVSGDTIYF. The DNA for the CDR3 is TGCGCCAGCAGCCAAGCCTCCGCTTTGGTGAGTGGTGACACCATATATTTT.

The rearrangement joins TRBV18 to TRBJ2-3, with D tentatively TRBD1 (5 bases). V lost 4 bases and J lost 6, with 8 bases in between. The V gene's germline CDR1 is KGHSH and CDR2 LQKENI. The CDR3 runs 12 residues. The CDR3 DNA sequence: TGTGCCAGCTCACAAGGGGCCGATACGCAGTATTTT. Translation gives CASSQGADTQYF.

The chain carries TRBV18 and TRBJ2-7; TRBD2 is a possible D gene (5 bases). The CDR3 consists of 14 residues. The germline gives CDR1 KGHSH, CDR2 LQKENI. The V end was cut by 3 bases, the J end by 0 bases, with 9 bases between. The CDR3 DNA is TGTGCCAGCTCACCCCGGGGTAGCTCCTACGAGCAGTACTTC. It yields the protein CASSPRGSSYEQYF.

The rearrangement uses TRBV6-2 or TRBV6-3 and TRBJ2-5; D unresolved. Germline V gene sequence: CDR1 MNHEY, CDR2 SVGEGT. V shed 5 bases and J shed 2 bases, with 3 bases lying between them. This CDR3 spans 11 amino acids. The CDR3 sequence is CASSHQETQYF. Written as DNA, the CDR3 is TGTGCCAGCAGTCATCAAGAGACCCAGTACTTC.

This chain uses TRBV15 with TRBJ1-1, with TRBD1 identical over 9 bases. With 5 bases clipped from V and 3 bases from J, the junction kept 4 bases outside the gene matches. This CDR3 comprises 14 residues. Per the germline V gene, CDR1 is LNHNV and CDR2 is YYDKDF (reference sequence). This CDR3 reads CATSGDRAYTEAFF. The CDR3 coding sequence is TGTGCCACCAGCGGGGACAGGGCGTACACTGAAGCTTTCTTT.

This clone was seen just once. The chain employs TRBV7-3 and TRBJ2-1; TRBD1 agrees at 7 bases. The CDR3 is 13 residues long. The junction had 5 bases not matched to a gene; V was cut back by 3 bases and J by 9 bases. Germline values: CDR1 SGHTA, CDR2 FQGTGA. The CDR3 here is CASSFGTDGEQFF. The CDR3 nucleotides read TGTGCCAGCAGCTTTGGGACAGATGGTGAGCAGTTCTTC.

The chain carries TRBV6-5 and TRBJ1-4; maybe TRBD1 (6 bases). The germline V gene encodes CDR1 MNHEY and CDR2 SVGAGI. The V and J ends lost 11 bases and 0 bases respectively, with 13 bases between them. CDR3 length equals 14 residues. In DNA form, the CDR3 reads TGTGCCGGTCGGGACACCGCAACTAATGAAAAACTGTTTTTT. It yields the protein CAGRDTATNEKLFF.

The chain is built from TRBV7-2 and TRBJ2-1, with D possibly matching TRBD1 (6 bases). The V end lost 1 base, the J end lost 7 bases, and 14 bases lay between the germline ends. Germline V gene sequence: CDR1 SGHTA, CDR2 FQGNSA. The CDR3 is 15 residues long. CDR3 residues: CASSLGGARGNEQFF. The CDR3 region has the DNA TGTGCCAGCAGCTTAGGAGGGGCGAGGGGGAATGAGCAGTTCTTC.

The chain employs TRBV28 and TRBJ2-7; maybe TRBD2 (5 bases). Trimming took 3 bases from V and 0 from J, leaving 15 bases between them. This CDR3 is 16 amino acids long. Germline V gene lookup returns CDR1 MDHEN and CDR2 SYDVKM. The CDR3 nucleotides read TGTGCCAGCAGTTTTTCGTTTCGACTACCCTCCTACGAGCAGTACTTC. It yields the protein CASSFSFRLPSYEQYF.

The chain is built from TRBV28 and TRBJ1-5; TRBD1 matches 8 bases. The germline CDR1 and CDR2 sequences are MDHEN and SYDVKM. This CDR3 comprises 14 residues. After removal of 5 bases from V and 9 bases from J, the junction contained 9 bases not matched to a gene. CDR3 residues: CASSGIQGGGPQHF. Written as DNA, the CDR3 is TGTGCCAGCAGTGGCATACAGGGGGGAGGGCCCCAGCATTTT.

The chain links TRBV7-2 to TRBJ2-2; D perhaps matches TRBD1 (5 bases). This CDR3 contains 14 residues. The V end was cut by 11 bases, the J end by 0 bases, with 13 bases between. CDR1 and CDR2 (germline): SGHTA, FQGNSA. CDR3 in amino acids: CARRGATNTGELFF. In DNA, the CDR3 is TGTGCCCGTAGGGGCGCGACGAACACCGGGGAGCTGTTTTTT. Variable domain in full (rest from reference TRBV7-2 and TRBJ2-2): GAGVSQSPSNKVTEKGKDVELRCDPISGHTALYWYRQSLGQGLEFLIYFQGNSAPDKSGLPSDRFSAERTGGSVSTLTIQRTQQEDSAVYLCARRGATNTGELFFGEGSRLTVL.

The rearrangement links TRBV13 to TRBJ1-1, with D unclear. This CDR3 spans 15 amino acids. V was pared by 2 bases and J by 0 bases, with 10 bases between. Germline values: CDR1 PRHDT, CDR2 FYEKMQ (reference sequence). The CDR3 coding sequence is TGTGCCAGCAGCTTAAGTGGACTGATGAACACTGAAGCTTTCTTT. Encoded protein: CASSLSGLMNTEAFF. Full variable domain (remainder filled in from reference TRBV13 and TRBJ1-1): AAGVIQSPRHLIKEKRETATLKCYPIPRHDTVYWYQQGPGQDPQFLISFYEKMQSDKGSIPDRFSAQQFSDYHSELNMSSLELGDSALYFCASSLSGLMNTEAFFGQGTRLTVV.

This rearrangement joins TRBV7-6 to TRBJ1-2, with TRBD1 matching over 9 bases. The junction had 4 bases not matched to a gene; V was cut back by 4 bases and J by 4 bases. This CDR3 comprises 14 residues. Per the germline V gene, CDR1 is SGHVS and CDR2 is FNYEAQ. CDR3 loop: CASSSDRGRYGYTF. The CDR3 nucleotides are TGTGCCAGCAGCTCGGACAGGGGCCGCTATGGCTACACCTTC.

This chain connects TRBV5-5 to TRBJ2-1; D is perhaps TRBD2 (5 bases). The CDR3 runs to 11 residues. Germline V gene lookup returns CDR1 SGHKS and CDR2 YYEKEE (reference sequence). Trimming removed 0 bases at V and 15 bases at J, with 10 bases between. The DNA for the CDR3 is TGTGCCAGCAGCTTGGTGACGGGATGGTTCTTC. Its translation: CASSLVTGWFF.

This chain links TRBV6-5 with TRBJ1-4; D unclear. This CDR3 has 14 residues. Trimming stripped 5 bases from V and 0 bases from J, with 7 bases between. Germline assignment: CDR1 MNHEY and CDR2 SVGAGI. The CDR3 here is CASSRGATNEKLFF. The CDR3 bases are TGTGCCAGCAGTCGAGGCGCAACTAATGAAAAACTGTTTTTT.